Each of the 26 T cell receptor beta chains below was sequenced from the same sample in a study of T cell repertoires in cytomegalovirus infection. TCRdb fed the reads into MiXCR, producing one record per CDR3 protein. The repertoire holds 250,000 to 300,000 distinct CDR3 sequences, with roughly 13% as singletons. The specimen sequenced was PBMCs. The receptors come from a human donor in good health (CMV status not recorded). Some clones in this sample may be carry-over from other donors' samples.

There are many counts of this clonotype. The rearrangement links TRBV5-4 to TRBJ2-5, with D perhaps TRBD1 (5 bases). The germline V gene encodes CDR1 SGHNT and CDR2 YYREEE (reference sequence). With 2 bases removed from V and 0 bases from J, the gap between germline ends came to 11 bases. CDR3 length equals 15 residues. CDR3 residues: CASSLNAGNQETQYF. CDR3 coding DNA: TGTGCCAGCAGCTTAAATGCAGGGAACCAAGAGACCCAGTACTTC.

Many counts were recorded for this clonotype. This rearrangement joins TRBV7-9 to TRBJ1-1, with D uncertain. CDR3 size: 15 residues. V dropped 5 bases and J dropped 0 bases, with 13 bases sitting between them. Germline V lookup: CDR1 SEHNR, CDR2 FQNEAQ (reference sequence). CDR3 DNA: TGTGCCAGCAGCCCTCCGGCAGCCATGAACACTGAAGCTTTCTTT. Translating it yields CASSPPAAMNTEAFF. Supplemented by reference TRBV7-9 and TRBJ1-1, the full variable domain reads DTGVSQNPRHKITKRGQNVTFRCDPISEHNRLYWYRQTLGQGPEFLTYFQNEAQLEKSRLLSDRFSAERPKGSFSTLEIQRTEQGDSAMYLCASSPPAAMNTEAFFGQGTRLTVV.

This clonotype appeared many times. V gene TRBV7-2 combines with J gene TRBJ2-3; 7 bases are shared with TRBD2. CDR1 is SGHTA, CDR2 FQGNSA, per germline. Trimming took 2 bases from V and 4 from J; bases not matched to a gene: 9. The CDR3 runs to 16 residues. In DNA, the CDR3 is TGTGCCAGCAGCTTATTAGCTAGCGGATGGGCAGATACGCAGTATTTT. Translating gives CASSLLASGWADTQYF.

The gene calls are TRBV29-1 and TRBJ2-1; D unclear. CDR3 length: 15 amino acids. With 0 bases removed from V and 1 base from J, the gap between germline ends came to 10 bases. From germline, CDR1 is SQVTM and CDR2 ANQGSEA. In DNA, the CDR3 is TGCAGCGTTGAAGATGCGCCCCAGTCCTACAATGAGCAGTTCTTC. It yields the protein CSVEDAPQSYNEQFF.

This clonotype has a count of ten or more. At one end, the junction sequence differs from germline, possibly due to a read error. This chain joins TRBV7-9 and TRBJ2-5; 9 bases fit TRBD1. The CDR3 is 13 residues long. Germline CDR1 reads SEHNR; CDR2 reads FQNEAQ (reference sequence). The CDR3 loop is CASSLAGTGPLLF. The CDR3 DNA reads as TGTGCCAGCAGCTTAGCCGGGACAGGGCCACTACTTTTC.

The CDR3 protein is CSAGRQGSSTEAFF. The CDR3 nucleotides read TGCAGTGCTGGACGACAGGGGTCTTCCACTGAAGCTTTCTTT. The rearrangement joins TRBV20-1 to TRBJ1-1, with 8 bases matching TRBD1. V lost 5 bases, J lost 4 bases, and 9 bases stayed unmatched. The CDR3 spans 14 residues. Germline CDR1 DFQATT, CDR2 SNEGSKA (reference sequence).

This clonotype was picked up one time. The rearrangement joins TRBV29-1 to TRBJ1-1; 7 bases fit TRBD1. The J segment lost 5 bases and the V segment lost 2 bases, leaving 8 bases of the junction unmatched. Germline lookup yields CDR1 SQVTM and CDR2 ANQGSEA. CDR3 length: 14 amino acids. This CDR3 is CSVEKGGAGTEAFF. DNA of the CDR3: TGCAGCGTTGAAAAAGGGGGCGCAGGGACTGAAGCTTTCTTT.

The V gene is TRBV28, the J gene TRBJ2-7, with 13 positions matching TRBD2. The V and J ends lost 6 bases and 3 bases, in that order; junction bases with no gene match: 8. Germline V gives CDR1 MDHEN, CDR2 SYDVKM. This CDR3 region has 16 residues. The CDR3 loop is CASRPAGLAGNYEQYF. CDR3 DNA: TGTGCCAGCAGACCTGCGGGACTAGCGGGAAACTACGAGCAGTACTTC.

The table lists this clonotype with many counts. CDR3 sequence (DNA): TGTGCCAGCAGTGAGAGAGGGACCGGTGAAGCTTTCTTT. Translated, it gives CASSERGTGEAFF. V and J are TRBV2 and TRBJ1-1; D is possibly TRBD1 (5 bases). CDR3 size: 13 residues. Trimming cost V 3 bases and J 7 bases, with 12 bases left between them. Looked up from germline, CDR1 is SNHLY and CDR2 is FYNNEI.

This clonotype was seen a handful of times. This chain connects TRBV5-4 to TRBJ1-4; 8 nucleotides line up with TRBD1. Per germline, CDR1 SGHNT and CDR2 YYREEE (reference sequence). The V and J ends lost 6 bases and 0 bases, in that order; junction bases with no gene match: 13. The CDR3 is made up of 18 amino acids. The CDR3 sequence is CASTSTGTGRATNEKLFF. The CDR3 coding sequence is TGTGCCAGCACTTCAACCGGGACAGGCCGTGCAACTAATGAAAAACTGTTTTTT.

This clonotype was counted between two and nine times. The rearrangement links TRBV4-3 to TRBJ2-7, with TRBD1 matching over 7 bases. The CDR3 has 16 residues. Trimming at V came to 0 bases and at J to 6 bases, leaving 11 bases not matched to a gene. CDR1 is LGHNA and CDR2 is YSLEER in the germline V gene. The CDR3 sequence is CASSQDPRDRVPEQYF. In nucleotides, the CDR3 is TGCGCCAGCAGCCAAGACCCCCGAGACAGGGTTCCCGAGCAGTACTTC.

This clonotype has only a few counts. The gene calls are TRBV28 and TRBJ1-4; no firm D call. V lost 6 bases and J 8 bases, leaving 13 bases between the germline ends. The germline V gene has CDR1 MDHEN and CDR2 SYDVKM. This CDR3 is built from 13 residues. CDR3 loop: CASRSFFGEKLFF. The CDR3 nucleotides are TGTGCCAGCAGGAGCTTTTTTGGGGAAAAACTGTTTTTT. The full variable domain, in which reference TRBV28 and TRBJ1-4 provide the parts outside the CDR3, is DVKVTQSSRYLVKRTGEKVFLECVQDMDHENMFWYRQDPGLGLRLIYFSYDVKMKEKGDIPEGYSVSREKKERFSLILESASTNQTSMYLCASRSFFGEKLFFGSGTQLSVL.

This sequence joins TRBV28 and TRBJ2-7; D remains ambiguous. Germline V gene data show CDR1 as MDHEN and CDR2 as SYDVKM. Deletions cut 5 bases from V and 8 bases from J, with 16 bases between. This CDR3 is built from 13 residues. The CDR3 nucleotides read TGTGCCAGCAGTACCCTAAAACGGGTAAAGCAGTACTTC. Translating gives CASSTLKRVKQYF.

There are a few counts of this clonotype. CDR3 coding DNA: TGCGCCAGCAGCATATCGGGACTTACCGGGGAGCTGTTTTTT. Encoded protein: CASSISGLTGELFF. This chain links TRBV5-1 with TRBJ2-2; D might be TRBD2 (6 bases). The CDR3 loop spans 14 amino acids. From germline, CDR1 is SGHRS and CDR2 YFSETQ. The V gene lost 4 bases and the J gene lost 5 bases, with 12 bases spanning the gap. Supplemented by reference TRBV5-1 and TRBJ2-2, the full variable domain reads KAGVTQTPRYLIKTRGQQVTLSCSPISGHRSVSWYQQTPGQGLQFLFEYFSETQRNKGNFPGRFSGRQFSNSRSEMNVSTLELGDSALYLCASSISGLTGELFFGEGSRLTVL.

In its sample, this clonotype was seen many times. The V call is TRBV27, the J call TRBJ2-3; 12 nucleotides match TRBD2. The V segment lost 4 bases and the J segment 4 bases; nucleotides outside the gene matches: 6. Germline CDR1 MNHEY, CDR2 SMNVEV (reference sequence). CDR3 length: 16 residues. CDR3 amino acids: CASSSPSSGRADTQYF. The CDR3, as DNA: TGTGCCAGCAGTTCCCCATCTAGCGGGAGGGCAGATACGCAGTATTTT.

At least ten counts were recorded for this clonotype. This chain uses TRBV7-2 with TRBJ2-4; D unresolved. V lost 0 bases to trimming and J lost 12 bases, with 15 bases between them. The CDR3 runs 14 residues. Germline loops: CDR1 SGHTA, CDR2 FQGNSA. CDR3 bases: TGTGCCAGCAGCTTAGCTGGCGCGGTCCAGACTCAGTACTTC. Encoded protein: CASSLAGAVQTQYF.

This clonotype has at least ten counts. This chain uses TRBV7-2 with TRBJ1-4; D not resolved. The CDR3 covers 14 residues. Germline assignment: CDR1 SGHTA and CDR2 FQGNSA. The V gene lost 4 bases and the J gene lost 8 bases, with 14 bases spanning the gap. The CDR3 reads CASSSGPSGEKLFF. In DNA form, the CDR3 reads TGTGCCAGCAGCTCGGGCCCTTCGGGCGAAAAACTGTTTTTT. Looking up the rest from reference TRBV7-2 and TRBJ1-4 gives the full variable domain: GAGVSQSPSNKVTEKGKDVELRCDPISGHTALYWYRQSLGQGLEFLIYFQGNSAPDKSGLPSDRFSAERTGGSVSTLTIQRTQQEDSAVYLCASSSGPSGEKLFFGSGTQLSVL.

This clonotype was detected only a few times. This sequence joins TRBV3-1 and TRBJ1-1; weak D call: TRBD1 (5 bases). Germline V lookup: CDR1 LGHDT, CDR2 YNNKEL (reference sequence). V lost 4 bases to trimming and J lost 1 base, with 10 bases between them. The CDR3 sequence is 14 residues long. The CDR3 DNA reads as TGTGCCAGCAGCCTTCGAGGACAGAACACTGAAGCTTTCTTT. Translation gives CASSLRGQNTEAFF.

In its sample, this clonotype was seen a few times. The V call is TRBV5-4, the J call TRBJ2-1; TRBD2 might be the D (5 bases). CDR1 and CDR2 from the germline V gene are SGHNT and YYREEE (reference sequence). Trimming stripped 3 bases from V and 9 bases from J, with 10 bases between. There are 12 residues in the CDR3. In DNA, the CDR3 is TGTGCCAGCAGCTCAATTGAGGGTGAGCAGTTCTTC. Its translation: CASSSIEGEQFF.

The chain uses TRBV5-1 and TRBJ2-2; TRBD1 might be the D (6 bases). The CDR3 is made up of 14 amino acids. V was pared by 2 bases and J by 5 bases, with 10 bases between. Germline CDR1 and CDR2: SGHRS and YFSETQ. The CDR3 bases are TGCGCCAGCAGCTTACCTAGGGGGACCGGGGAGCTGTTTTTT. This encodes CASSLPRGTGELFF.

This clonotype was counted at least ten times. V and J are TRBV6-2 or TRBV6-3 and TRBJ2-3, with 7 positions matching TRBD2. V lost 5 bases to trimming and J lost 2 bases; unmatched junction nucleotides: 4. The germline CDR1 and CDR2 sequences are MNHEY and SVGEGT. The CDR3 totals 14 residues. The CDR3 DNA sequence: TGTGCCAGCAGTGGGACTACCTCCACAGATACGCAGTATTTT. Translated: CASSGTTSTDTQYF.

J is TRBJ2-2 and V is TRBV6-6; a weak D match, TRBD2 (6 bases). The germline V gene encodes CDR1 MNHNY and CDR2 SVGAGI (reference sequence). This CDR3 contains 17 residues. Trimming stripped 4 bases from V and 6 bases from J, with 21 bases between. CDR3 sequence reads: CASSSPEGRLLAGELFF. The CDR3 region has the DNA TGTGCCAGCAGTTCCCCCGAAGGGAGGCTCTTGGCCGGGGAGCTGTTTTTT.

In its sample, this clonotype was seen many times. The chain combines TRBV20-1 with TRBJ1-4; D call uncertain. Germline V gene lookup returns CDR1 DFQATT and CDR2 SNEGSKA (reference sequence). Trimming shortened V by 0 bases and J by 8 bases, and 16 bases separated the two germline ends. This CDR3 contains 15 residues. The CDR3 DNA is TGCAGTGCTAGAGATCGTCCTGGCGGGGAGGAAAAACTGTTTTTT. Its protein product is CSARDRPGGEEKLFF.

This clonotype was counted many times. V gene TRBV7-2 combines with J gene TRBJ1-2; D ambiguous. Per the germline V gene, CDR1 is SGHTA and CDR2 is FQGNSA. This CDR3 spans 15 amino acids. Trimming took 6 bases from V and 4 from J, leaving 18 bases between them. Here the CDR3 DNA reads TGTGCCAGCAGGGGTTGGCAGACGATTTCCTATGGCTACACCTTC. This codes for CASRGWQTISYGYTF.

This clonotype was picked up a small number of times. The V call is TRBV10-3, the J call TRBJ2-1; D not resolved. V gave up 6 bases and J gave up 1 base, with 10 bases separating them. Germline V gene sequence: CDR1 ENHRY, CDR2 SYGVKD. The CDR3 has 14 residues. The CDR3 coding sequence is TGTGCCATCAGGGACGCCGGGTCCTACAATGAGCAGTTCTTC. Translating gives CAIRDAGSYNEQFF.

Ten or more counts support this clonotype. The chain recombines TRBV7-2 with TRBJ2-1, with 12 bases fitting TRBD2. CDR3 length: 19 amino acids. The V gene's germline CDR1 is SGHTA and CDR2 FQGNSA. J was trimmed by 1 base and V by 2 bases; bases with no gene match: 9. The CDR3 DNA follows: TGTGCCAGCAGCTTATTTAGGCTAGCGGGAGGGAAGTCCTACAATGAGCAGTTCTTC. Protein: CASSLFRLAGGKSYNEQFF. Full variable domain (rest looked up from reference TRBV7-2 and TRBJ2-1): GAGVSQSPSNKVTEKGKDVELRCDPISGHTALYWYRQSLGQGLEFLIYFQGNSAPDKSGLPSDRFSAERTGGSVSTLTIQRTQQEDSAVYLCASSLFRLAGGKSYNEQFFGPGTRLTVL.